This TCR beta chain comes out of a study of OX40 agonist ivuxolimab in advanced cancers. Some clones are missing from TCRdb's copy, which holds only in-frame ones; the method was immunoSEQ multiplex PCR. The table has over 90,000 clones, 70% to 90% seen once. Germline CDR1 is SGDLS and CDR2 is YYNGEE. CDR3 length equals 16 residues. V was cut by 2 bases and J by 0 bases, with 13 bases left in between. This clonotype was obtained from an adult with an advanced solid tumor such as melanoma, head and neck, liver or kidney cancer. The source material was CD4+ or CD8+ T cells sorted from blood, sampled in a trial of the OX40 agonist ivuxolimab. This rearrangement joins TRBV9 to TRBJ2-3, with D perhaps matching TRBD1 (5 bases). CDR3 region: CASSVEQAWSTDTQYF. The CDR3 coding sequence is TGTGCCAGCAGCGTCGAACAGGCCTGGAGCACAGATACGCAGTATTTT.